This is a list of T cell receptor beta chains from one sample in a study of CD8 T cells in Susac syndrome. TCRdb redid the calling of the immunoSEQ multiplex PCR reads with MiXCR, one entry per CDR3 protein. Of about 47,000 distinct CDR3 sequences listed, 80% to 95% are singletons. Sequenced sample: CD8+ T cells from PBMCs. These TCRs come from a human donor in good health. Both conserved end residues are part of each CDR3. Fields, in order: V gene, J gene, D gene, CDR3 protein, CDR3 DNA. D genes are given only for firm matches.

V gene: TRBV30; J gene: TRBJ2-1; D gene: -; CDR3 protein: CVWSVGGREQFF; CDR3 DNA: TGTGTCTGGAGTGTAGGGGGTAGGGAGCAGTTCTTC
V gene: TRBV19; J gene: TRBJ2-1; D gene: -; CDR3 protein: CASSDGRGAEQFF; CDR3 DNA: TGTGCCAGTAGTGACGGGAGAGGGGCTGAGCAGTTCTTC
V gene: TRBV20-1; J gene: TRBJ1-2; D gene: -; CDR3 protein: CSARDLKLAGYTF; CDR3 DNA: TGCAGTGCTAGAGATCTTAAACTTGCTGGCTACACCTTC
V gene: TRBV4-2; J gene: TRBJ2-5; D gene: -; CDR3 protein: CASSQEDRYAGETQYF; CDR3 DNA: TGTGCCAGCAGCCAAGAAGACAGGTACGCCGGGGAGACCCAGTACTTC
V gene: TRBV29-1; J gene: TRBJ1-1; D gene: TRBD1; CDR3 protein: CSVASGQGYTEAFF; CDR3 DNA: TGCAGCGTTGCCTCAGGACAGGGGTACACTGAAGCTTTCTTT
V gene: TRBV7-6; J gene: TRBJ2-1; D gene: TRBD2; CDR3 protein: CASSLSAGPYNEQFF; CDR3 DNA: TGTGCCAGCAGCTTGTCAGCGGGGCCCTACAATGAGCAGTTCTTC
V gene: TRBV11-2; J gene: TRBJ2-7; D gene: -; CDR3 protein: CASSLDTGQQYF; CDR3 DNA: TGTGCCAGCAGCTTAGATACGGGACAGCAGTACTTC
V gene: TRBV29-1; J gene: TRBJ1-1; D gene: -; CDR3 protein: CSVTDRNTEAFF; CDR3 DNA: TGCAGCGTTACGGACAGGAACACTGAAGCTTTCTTT
V gene: TRBV4-3; J gene: TRBJ2-1; D gene: TRBD2; CDR3 protein: CASSRIAGSSYNEQFF; CDR3 DNA: TGCGCCAGCAGCAGAATAGCGGGGAGCTCCTACAATGAGCAGTTCTTC
V gene: TRBV29-1; J gene: TRBJ1-1; D gene: -; CDR3 protein: CSVDSGEANTEAFF; CDR3 DNA: TGCAGCGTTGATTCAGGGGAAGCGAACACTGAAGCTTTCTTT
V gene: TRBV12-3/TRBV12-4; J gene: TRBJ2-7; D gene: -; CDR3 protein: CASSHAISYEQYF; CDR3 DNA: TGTGCCAGCAGTCACGCGATTTCCTACGAGCAGTACTTC